The 29 T cell receptor beta chains presented below share a single source sample, sequenced in a study of breast tumors, draining lymph nodes, adjacent tissues. TCRdb ran MiXCR on the multiplex PCR reads and lists one entry per CDR3 protein. This sample yields about 21,000 distinct CDR3 sequences, of which around 41% are seen a single time; 24% belongs to the top ten. The source material was breast tumor tissue. These receptors all stem from a female donor with breast cancer. Some clones in this sample may be carry-over from other donors' samples.

This clonotype was counted at least ten times. The V and J genes are TRBV10-3 and TRBJ1-4; possibly TRBD1 for D (5 bases). From germline, CDR1 is ENHRY and CDR2 SYGVKD. The CDR3 has 13 amino acids. V was clipped by 3 bases and J by 7 bases, with 9 bases between them. The CDR3 nucleotides read TGTGCCATCAGTGATTCGGGGGGTGAAAAACTGTTTTTT. This codes for CAISDSGGEKLFF.

This clonotype was picked up a small number of times. This chain's CDR3 is CSARGGTYSDEQFF. The CDR3 DNA is TGCAGTGCTAGAGGTGGGACTTATAGCGATGAGCAGTTCTTC. The rearrangement uses TRBV20-1 and TRBJ2-1; D possibly corresponds to TRBD2 (6 bases). CDR1 is DFQATT and CDR2 is SNEGSKA in the germline V gene (reference sequence). The CDR3 extends over 14 amino acids. The V gene lost 1 base and the J gene lost 8 bases, with 15 bases spanning the gap.

V and J are TRBV4-2 and TRBJ2-1, with a weak D call TRBD2 (5 bases). CDR3 size: 16 residues. Germline V lookup: CDR1 LGHNA, CDR2 YNFKEQ. The V gene lost 4 bases and the J gene lost 3 bases, with 16 bases spanning the gap. CDR3 in DNA: TGTGCCAGCAGCCCGACCCAGCGGACGCTCTACAATGAGCAGTTCTTC. Its translation: CASSPTQRTLYNEQFF.

The chain is built from TRBV6-4 and TRBJ1-2; 8 positions agree with TRBD1. Trimming took 8 bases from V and 0 from J; bases not matched to a gene: 8. Germline CDR1 reads MRHNA; CDR2 reads SNTAGT. The CDR3 runs to 15 residues. This CDR3 is CASSPSGQANYGYTF. The CDR3 DNA is TGTGCCAGCTCCCCCTCGGGACAGGCTAACTATGGCTACACCTTC.

The gene calls are TRBV7-8 and TRBJ2-3; 9 nucleotides align to TRBD2. Germline values: CDR1 SGHVS, CDR2 FQNEAQ. Trimming took 1 base from V and 0 from J; bases not matched to a gene: 8. The CDR3 totals 18 residues. In nucleotides, the CDR3 is TGTGCCAGCAGCTTAGGGCTAGCGGGGACAACGAGCACAGATACGCAGTATTTT. This sequence encodes CASSLGLAGTTSTDTQYF.

The table lists this clonotype with many counts. This chain links TRBV2 with TRBJ2-1, with D possibly TRBD1 on 6 matching bases. The CDR3 runs 12 residues. V was shortened by 6 bases and J by 9 bases, with 12 bases between the two germline ends. Looked up from germline, CDR1 is SNHLY and CDR2 is FYNNEI. This CDR3 is CASSTLGGEQFF. As DNA, the CDR3 is TGTGCCAGCAGCACTCTAGGGGGTGAGCAGTTCTTC.

This clonotype was seen at least ten times. The CDR3 is CSAQGYHGNTIYF. The CDR3 nucleotides read TGCAGTGCTCAAGGATACCATGGAAACACCATATATTTT. The chain employs TRBV20-1 and TRBJ1-3; D unclear. Germline lookup yields CDR1 DFQATT and CDR2 SNEGSKA (reference sequence). The CDR3 consists of 13 residues. V was clipped by 5 bases and J by 3 bases, with 11 bases between them.

As regards this clonotype: Mismatch with germline at one junction end may stem from a read error. The rearrangement links TRBV5-1 to TRBJ2-5; D unresolved. Germline values: CDR1 SGHRS, CDR2 YFSETQ. The CDR3 consists of 14 residues. As DNA, the CDR3 is TGTGCCAGCAGACTCGAACCTTCCCAAGAGACCCAGTACTTC. Amino acid sequence: CASRLEPSQETQYF.

The V and J genes are TRBV4-2 and TRBJ2-2, with a tentative D call TRBD2 (5 bases). V shed 4 bases and J shed 6 bases, with 18 bases lying between them. The CDR3 is 16 amino acids. The germline gives CDR1 LGHNA, CDR2 YNFKEQ. In nucleotides, the CDR3 is TGTGCCAGCAGCCCAGAGGCTAGCCCCGTTGCCGGGGAGCTGTTTTTT. This gives the protein CASSPEASPVAGELFF.

This clonotype was counted ten times or more. The chain recombines TRBV9 with TRBJ2-5, with TRBD2 matching 9 bases. This CDR3 region has 15 residues. Trimming took 0 bases from V and 5 from J; bases not matched to a gene: 5. CDR1 is SGDLS and CDR2 is YYNGEE in the germline V gene. The CDR3: CASSVGLAGRETQYF. The CDR3 DNA is TGTGCCAGCAGCGTAGGGCTAGCGGGAAGGGAGACCCAGTACTTC.

The rearrangement joins TRBV7-2 to TRBJ2-1; tentative D call: TRBD2 (6 bases). V was pared by 1 base and J by 0 bases, with 10 bases between. Germline CDR1 is SGHTA and CDR2 is FQGNSA. The CDR3 contains 16 residues. The CDR3 sequence: CASSLEGTLSYNEQFF. The CDR3, as DNA: TGTGCCAGCAGCTTAGAAGGGACTCTCTCCTACAATGAGCAGTTCTTC.

This clonotype showed up many times. The chain couples TRBV4-1 to TRBJ2-5, with 10 positions matching TRBD2. Germline CDR1 MGHRA, CDR2 YSYEKL. The ends lost 4 bases at V and 2 bases at J; junction bases unmatched: 16. The CDR3 length is 19 residues. CDR3 DNA sequence: TGCGCCAGCAGCCTCCGTCGGTCTAGCGGGGGCACACCTCAAGAGACCCAGTACTTC. Residues: CASSLRRSSGGTPQETQYF.

This clonotype was seen a handful of times. V is TRBV6-6 and J is TRBJ1-2; D is perhaps TRBD1 (6 bases). The CDR3 covers 14 residues. Germline CDR1 and CDR2: MNHNY and SVGAGI (reference sequence). The V end lost 6 bases, the J end lost 2 bases, and 13 bases lay between the germline ends. CDR3 sequence reads: CASSRRGRNYGYTF. The CDR3 nucleotides read TGTGCCAGCAGCCGCAGGGGCAGGAACTATGGCTACACCTTC.

This clonotype was recorded many times. This sequence joins TRBV7-9 and TRBJ2-7; 7 nucleotides line up with TRBD1. The CDR3 totals 13 residues. V shed 5 bases, J shed 3 bases, and the junction held 4 bases outside the gene matches. The germline CDR1 and CDR2 sequences are SEHNR and FQNEAQ (reference sequence). The CDR3 DNA reads TGTGCCAGCAGCCGACAGGGAGTCTACGAGCAGTACTTC. It encodes CASSRQGVYEQYF.

In this sample, this clonotype turned up many times. V usage is TRBV19 and J usage is TRBJ2-1; D ambiguous. The CDR3 covers 13 residues. CDR1 LNHDA and CDR2 SQIVND come from the germline V gene (reference sequence). Between the trimmed V and J ends, which lost 0 bases and 15 bases, there was a span of 15 bases. As DNA, the CDR3 is TGTGCCAGTAGTATAGAGTACGGCTCTGGGCTGTTCTTC. Its translation: CASSIEYGSGLFF. Full variable domain (outside the CDR3, taken from reference TRBV19 and TRBJ2-1): DGGITQSPKYLFRKEGQNVTLSCEQNLNHDAMYWYRQDPGQGLRLIYYSQIVNDFQKGDIAEGYSVSREKKESFPLTVTSAQKNPTAFYLCASSIEYGSGLFFGPGTRLTVL.

Comment on this clonotype: With a much larger clone just one base away, this may be a read error. The genes are TRBV7-2 and TRBJ2-3, with D possibly being TRBD1 (5 bases). Germline V gene lookup returns CDR1 SGHTA and CDR2 FQGNSA. The CDR3 loop spans 17 amino acids. This chain's CDR3 is CASSLGPAGLTTDPQYF. CDR3 in DNA: TGTGCCAGCAGCTTAGGACCTGCTGGGCTGACGACAGATCCGCAGTATTTT.

This clonotype was seen at least ten times. DNA for the CDR3: TGTGCCAGCAGTTCCGAGGCGGATCTACCAAACACCGGGGAGCTGTTTTTT. It is translated as CASSSEADLPNTGELFF. This chain joins TRBV2 and TRBJ2-2; D call uncertain. In germline, CDR1 is SNHLY, CDR2 FYNNEI. V lost 5 bases and J lost 2, with 18 bases in between. The CDR3 has 17 amino acids.

This chain connects TRBV5-1 to TRBJ1-6; TRBD1 matches at 10 bases. The CDR3 loop spans 17 amino acids. Germline CDR1 SGHRS, CDR2 YFSETQ. With 0 bases clipped from V and 7 bases from J, the junction kept 7 bases outside the gene matches. The CDR3 reads CASSLAGTGALNSPLHF. The CDR3 bases are TGCGCCAGCAGCTTGGCCGGGACAGGGGCGCTCAATTCACCCCTCCACTTT.

This clonotype showed up just once. The V and J genes are TRBV2 and TRBJ1-6, with unresolved D. Germline V gene data show CDR1 as SNHLY and CDR2 as FYNNEI. V was pared by 8 bases and J by 1 base, with 15 bases between. The CDR3 consists of 16 residues. The CDR3 loop reads CASSEAGFSYNSPLHF. The CDR3, as DNA: TGTGCCAGCTCTGAGGCTGGGTTTTCCTATAATTCACCCCTCCACTTT.

This clonotype was recorded only once. V usage is TRBV7-2 and J usage is TRBJ2-1; TRBD2 agrees at 9 bases. The CDR3 is 16 residues long. The germline CDR1 and CDR2 sequences are SGHTA and FQGNSA. The trim removed 4 bases at V and 6 bases at J, leaving 10 bases unmatched. The CDR3 DNA sequence: TGTGCCAGCAGCTACGGCCTAGCGGGATGGGGCAATGAGCAGTTCTTC. This translates into CASSYGLAGWGNEQFF.

This clonotype has ten or more counts. The chain combines TRBV18 with TRBJ1-2; D is ambiguous. The V and J ends lost 0 bases and 4 bases respectively, with 9 bases between them. Germline V CDR1 and CDR2: KGHSH, LQKENI. The CDR3 loop spans 14 amino acids. The CDR3 DNA follows: TGTGCCAGCTCACCACCGACGGAGAGCTATGGCTACACCTTC. Its protein product is CASSPPTESYGYTF.

This clonotype was observed at least ten times. The chain carries TRBV2 and TRBJ1-2, with 9 bases identical to TRBD1. Germline V CDR1 and CDR2: SNHLY, FYNNEI. The CDR3 loop spans 13 amino acids. Trimming removed 4 bases from V and 8 bases from J; junction bases left unmatched: 5. The CDR3 region is CASSGDRVNGYTF. The CDR3 DNA follows: TGTGCCAGCAGTGGGGACAGGGTCAACGGCTACACCTTC. The full variable domain, with the rest looked up from reference TRBV2 and TRBJ1-2, is EPEVTQTPSHQVTQMGQEVILRCVPISNHLYFYWYRQILGQKVEFLVSFYNNEISEKSEIFDDQFSVERPDGSNFTLKIRSTKLEDSAMYFCASSGDRVNGYTFGSGTRLTVV.

The table lists this clonotype with many counts. The chain couples TRBV5-6 to TRBJ2-1; TRBD2 aligns across 10 bases. V lost 5 bases and J lost 2; bases outside the gene matches: 7. The germline V gene encodes CDR1 SGHDT and CDR2 YYEEEE. The CDR3 spans 16 residues. DNA for the CDR3: TGTGCCAGCAGTTTGAAGCGGGGGGGCCCCTACAATGAGCAGTTCTTC. It is translated as CASSLKRGGPYNEQFF.

Note on this clonotype: A much more abundant neighbour one base away suggests this may be a read error. This is likely a read error, given that the CDR3 carries no conserved phenylalanine or tryptophan at its end. The V gene is TRBV19, the J gene TRBJ1-2, with D maybe TRBD1 (5 bases). The germline V gene has CDR1 LNHDA and CDR2 SQIVND (reference sequence). The CDR3 runs to 12 residues. The V gene lost 3 bases and the J gene lost 8 bases, with 10 bases spanning the gap. The CDR3 here is CASSMGERGYTY. The CDR3 nucleotides read TGTGCCAGTAGTATGGGGGAGCGCGGCTACACCTAC.

The chain uses TRBV20-1 and TRBJ1-6; TRBD1 matches 7 bases. The CDR3 covers 17 residues. Germline CDR1 reads DFQATT; CDR2 reads SNEGSKA (reference sequence). V lost 6 bases and J lost 5; bases outside the gene matches: 16. In DNA, the CDR3 is TGCAGTGCCCTAGCCCGGGACAGTTCTAATAATAATTCACCCCTCCACTTT. Its translation is CSALARDSSNNNSPLHF.

This chain connects TRBV27 to TRBJ1-2; D call uncertain. The CDR3 is made up of 14 amino acids. Deletions cut 5 bases from V and 1 base from J, with 11 bases between. The germline V gene encodes CDR1 MNHEY and CDR2 SMNVEV (reference sequence). CDR3 sequence: CASSPQYVNYGYTF. For the CDR3, the DNA is TGTGCCAGCAGTCCCCAGTATGTTAACTATGGCTACACCTTC.

This clonotype was counted only a few times. V usage is TRBV27 and J usage is TRBJ2-5; D is perhaps TRBD1 (5 bases). The CDR3 spans 16 residues. V lost 2 bases and J lost 3, with 16 bases in between. Per the germline V gene, CDR1 is MNHEY and CDR2 is SMNVEV (reference sequence). The CDR3 sequence: CASSLRVGAGEETQYF. CDR3 DNA sequence: TGTGCCAGCAGTTTAAGGGTTGGGGCAGGAGAAGAGACCCAGTACTTC.

Only a few counts were recorded for this clonotype. A much more abundant neighbour one base away suggests this may be a read error. This chain's CDR3 is CASSVGGVNTGEPFF. CDR3 DNA sequence: TGTGCCAGCAGCGTAGGGGGAGTGAACACCGGGGAGCCGTTTTTT. This rearrangement joins TRBV9 to TRBJ2-2; possible D gene TRBD2, 5 bases. The length of the CDR3 is 15 residues. From germline, CDR1 is SGDLS and CDR2 YYNGEE. The full variable domain, in which reference TRBV9 and TRBJ2-2 provide the parts outside the CDR3, is DSGVTQTPKHLITATGQRVTLRCSPRSGDLSVYWYQQSLDQGLQFLIQYYNGEERAKGNILERFSAQQFPDLHSELNLSSLELGDSALYFCASSVGGVNTGEPFFGEGSRLTVL.

The genes are TRBV14 and TRBJ1-2, with D possibly TRBD1 on 5 matching bases. Trimming stripped 4 bases from V and 0 bases from J, with 15 bases between. CDR3 length: 16 residues. The germline V gene encodes CDR1 SGHDN and CDR2 FVKESK. As DNA, the CDR3 is TGTGCCAGCAGCCCACTTACAGGATTTTCTAACTATGGCTACACCTTC. Translating it yields CASSPLTGFSNYGYTF.